These T cell receptor beta chains were read from a single sample in a study of T cell changes during pregnancy in multiple sclerosis. This table comes from immunoSEQ multiplex PCR, and its TCRdb copy is limited to in-frame clones, with some not included. The sample lists more than 60,000 clones; roughly nine tenths were seen once. This material consisted of CD4+ T cells from peripheral blood mononuclear cells, taken in the third trimester of pregnancy. These receptors all stem from a female donor in good health, enrolled as a control in a pregnancy study. Both conserved end residues are part of each CDR3. Each record gives: D gene, V gene, clone size, J gene, CDR3 DNA, CDR3 protein. The D gene is left open where the match is weak. Only part of the rows carry a size: once, few, many, or a class if the clone is expanded.

>TRBD2|TRBV9|once|TRBJ2-3
TGTGCCAGCAGAACTCTAGGAGCGGGGGGCACAGATACGCAGTATTTT
CASRTLGAGGTDTQYF
>.|TRBV6-1|.|TRBJ1-2
TGTGCCAGCAGTGAAGCGCGACAGGACCGCGGCGGCTACACCTTC
CASSEARQDRGGYTF
>TRBD1|TRBV7-9|.|TRBJ1-2
TGTGCCAGCAGCGTTGTGCCTGACAGGGGGCCGTGCTACACCTTC
CASSVVPDRGPCYTF
>TRBD2|TRBV4-3|.|TRBJ2-3
TGCGCCAGCAGCCAAGATGATCGGGGGGTCGGAGATACGCAGTATTTT
CASSQDDRGVGDTQYF
>.|TRBV7-3|once|TRBJ2-1
TGTGCCAGCAGCTTAAATTGGGCTGTCAATGAGCAGTTCTTC
CASSLNWAVNEQFF
>TRBD1|TRBV7-9|.|TRBJ2-2
TGTGCCAGCAGCTTAGGATCACAGGGGACCGGGGAGCTGTTTTTT
CASSLGSQGTGELFF
>TRBD1|TRBV18|.|TRBJ1-1
TGTGCCAGCTCAGTCGACAGGGTTAAGAACACTGAAGCTTTCTTT
CASSVDRVKNTEAFF
>.|TRBV5-6|.|TRBJ1-2
TGTGCCAGCAGCTCCGGGAACTATGGCTACACCTTC
CASSSGNYGYTF
>.|TRBV11-3|.|TRBJ1-1
TGTGCCAGCAGCTCCGACTGGAACACTGAAGCTTTCTTT
CASSSDWNTEAFF
>.|TRBV29-1|.|TRBJ1-2
TGCAGCGTTGAAGATGGAAGGGGGTATGCGAAAGGCTACACCTTC
CSVEDGRGYAKGYTF
>.|TRBV12-5|.|TRBJ2-5
TGTGCTAGTGGAGATGAGGTTAACAGGTTAATGCAGACCCAGTACTTC
CASGDEVNRLMQTQYF
>.|TRBV7-2|once|TRBJ1-5
TGTGCCAGCAGCCTGGATGACAGCCGAAATCAGCCCCAGCATTTT
CASSLDDSRNQPQHF
>.|TRBV5-1|.|TRBJ2-3
TGCGCCAGCAGCCGTTGGGGGACTTCCGGTGGGGATACGCAGTATTTT
CASSRWGTSGGDTQYF
>.|TRBV6-6|.|TRBJ2-3
TGTGCCAGCAGTCCCCAAATCTACACAGATACGCAGTATTTT
CASSPQIYTDTQYF
>TRBD1|TRBV11-2|.|TRBJ1-2
TGTGCCAGCAGCTTCCAGCAGGGGGTAGGAAATGGCTACACCTTC
CASSFQQGVGNGYTF
>.|TRBV7-3|.|TRBJ2-3
TGTGCCAGCAGCTTAACCGGGCCAGGGGGGTCAGATACGCAGTATTTT
CASSLTGPGGSDTQYF
>.|TRBV9|.|TRBJ1-2
TGTGCCAGCAGCGCTCAAGGGGGTCGGAATTATGGCTACACCTTC
CASSAQGGRNYGYTF
>TRBD1|TRBV30|.|TRBJ2-1
TGTGCCTGGAGGCTAGGGGGCCTCTACAATGAGCAGTTCTTC
CAWRLGGLYNEQFF
>TRBD1|TRBV5-4|.|TRBJ2-7
TGTGCCAGCATGCCCCGGGACAGGGTCTACGAGCAGTACTTC
CASMPRDRVYEQYF
>TRBD1|TRBV4-3|.|TRBJ1-6
TGCGCCAGCAGCCAAGTAACAGGGGTCCGCTCCTATAATTCACCCCTCCACTTT
CASSQVTGVRSYNSPLHF
>TRBD1|TRBV15|.|TRBJ1-4
TGTGCCACCAGCGGCCGACAGGGCCCGAATGAAAAACTGTTTTTT
CATSGRQGPNEKLFF
>.|TRBV6-4|few|TRBJ1-1
TGTGCCAGCAGTCCCCAGATGAACACTGAAGCTTTCTTT
CASSPQMNTEAFF
>.|TRBV7-6|once|TRBJ1-4
TGTGCCAGCAGCTCCCCTCTCGAAAAACTGTTTTTT
CASSSPLEKLFF
>TRBD1|TRBV30|.|TRBJ2-7
TGTGCCTGGACTATGACAGGGGCCGAGCAGTACTTC
CAWTMTGAEQYF
>.|TRBV25-1|.|TRBJ2-2
TGTGCCTCGACAGGCCTGAACACCGGGGAGCTGTTTTTT
CASTGLNTGELFF
>TRBD1|TRBV5-1|once|TRBJ2-2
TGCGCCAGCAGCTCGGGACAGGGTGAGACCGGGGAGCTGTTTTTT
CASSSGQGETGELFF
>TRBD1|TRBV6-1|.|TRBJ1-6
TGTGCCAGCAGGGGGACAGGGGGAGAACCCCTCCACTTT
CASRGTGGEPLHF
>.|TRBV7-3|.|TRBJ2-5
TGTGCCAGCAGCTTAACGTCAGGGATGGGGGAGACCCAGTACTTC
CASSLTSGMGETQYF
>.|TRBV9|.|TRBJ2-5
TGTGCCAGCAGCGTAGCAGGGGGGCTTCAAGAGACCCAGTACTTC
CASSVAGGLQETQYF
>.|TRBV7-3|.|TRBJ2-6
TGTGCCAGCAGCTTTTGGGCTGCTGGGGCCAACGTCCTGACTTTC
CASSFWAAGANVLTF
>TRBD2|TRBV11-3|once|TRBJ2-1
TGTGCCAGCAGCTTGGGACTAGCCAATGAGCAGTTCTTC
CASSLGLANEQFF
>TRBD1|TRBV7-9|.|TRBJ2-7
TGTGCCAGCAGCGACACACGACAGGGCGCTAACCCCTACGAGCAGTACTTC
CASSDTRQGANPYEQYF
>TRBD2|TRBV7-8|.|TRBJ2-1
TGTGCCAGCAGCTTAGCGGGGGGGGGATCCTACAATGAGCAGTTCTTC
CASSLAGGGSYNEQFF
>TRBD2|TRBV10-3|.|TRBJ2-1
TGTGCCATCAGTGCCCACCGACGGATCGGGACTAACGGGGGGGAAGACAATGAGCAGTTCTTC
CAISAHRRIGTNGGEDNEQFF
>.|TRBV16|.|TRBJ1-2
TGTGCCAGCAGCCAATCGCCCCAGGTCAACTATGGCTACACCTTC
CASSQSPQVNYGYTF
>.|TRBV5-1|few|TRBJ1-5
TGCGCCAGCAGCTTGGGAGGAACTGGAAGGGGGCAGCCCCAGCATTTT
CASSLGGTGRGQPQHF
>.|TRBV19|.|TRBJ1-3
TGTGCCAGTAGAACCGGAGACTCTGGAAACACCATATATTTT
CASRTGDSGNTIYF
>.|TRBV18|.|TRBJ1-2
TGTGCCAGCTCACAGGGCAGGGACTATGGCTACACCTTC
CASSQGRDYGYTF
>.|TRBV4-1|.|TRBJ2-7
TGCGCCAGCAGCCAAGTCCCGGGGTTGGGCTCCTACGAGCAGTACTTC
CASSQVPGLGSYEQYF
>TRBD1|TRBV18|.|TRBJ1-2
TGTGCCAGCTCCCCCGGGACAGATTATGGCTACACCTTC
CASSPGTDYGYTF
>.|TRBV30|.|TRBJ2-6
TGTGCCTGGACCGCTGGGGCCAACGTCCTGACTTTC
CAWTAGANVLTF